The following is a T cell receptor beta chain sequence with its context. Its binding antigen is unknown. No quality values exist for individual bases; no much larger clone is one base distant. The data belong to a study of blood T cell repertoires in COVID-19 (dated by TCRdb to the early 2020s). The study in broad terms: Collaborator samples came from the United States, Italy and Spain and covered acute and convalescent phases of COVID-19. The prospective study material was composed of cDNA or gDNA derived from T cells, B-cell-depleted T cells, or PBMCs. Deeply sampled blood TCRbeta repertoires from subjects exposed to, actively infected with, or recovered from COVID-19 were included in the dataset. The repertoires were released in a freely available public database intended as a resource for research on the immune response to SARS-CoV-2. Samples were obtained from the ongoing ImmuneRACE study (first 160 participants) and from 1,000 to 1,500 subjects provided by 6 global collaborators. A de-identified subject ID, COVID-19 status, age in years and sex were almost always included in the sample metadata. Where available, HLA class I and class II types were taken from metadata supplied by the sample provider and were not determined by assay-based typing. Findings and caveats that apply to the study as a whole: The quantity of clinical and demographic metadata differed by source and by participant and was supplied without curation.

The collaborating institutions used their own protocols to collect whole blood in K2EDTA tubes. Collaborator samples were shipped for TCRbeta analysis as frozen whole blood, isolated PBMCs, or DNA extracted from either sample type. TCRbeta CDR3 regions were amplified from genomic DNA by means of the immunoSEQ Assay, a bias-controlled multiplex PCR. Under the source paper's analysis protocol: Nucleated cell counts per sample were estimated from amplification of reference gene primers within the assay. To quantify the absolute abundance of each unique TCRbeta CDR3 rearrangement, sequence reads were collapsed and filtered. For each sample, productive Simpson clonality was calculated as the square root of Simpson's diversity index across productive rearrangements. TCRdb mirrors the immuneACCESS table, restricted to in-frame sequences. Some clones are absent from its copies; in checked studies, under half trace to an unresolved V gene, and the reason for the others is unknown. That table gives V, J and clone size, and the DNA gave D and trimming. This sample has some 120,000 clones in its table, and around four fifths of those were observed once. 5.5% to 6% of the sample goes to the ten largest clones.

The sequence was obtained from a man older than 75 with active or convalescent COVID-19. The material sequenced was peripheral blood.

Here is the DNA: TGCGCCAGCAGCCTAGGACAAAACTCTGGAAACACCATATATTTT. This is translated as CASSLGQNSGNTIYF. The sequence links TRBV4-1 to TRBJ1-3; the best D guess is TRBD1, with 5 bases matching. From the cysteine up to the phenylalanine, the CDR3 has a length of 15 residues. Only CDR3 DNA remains: 45 bases, in frame from the first base. The germline V gene specifies MGHRA as CDR1 and YSYEKL as CDR2. Trimming costs V 4 bases and J 0 bases, and their ends lie 10 bases apart.